The 5 T cell receptor beta chains below were found in one sample sequenced in a study of early T cells in non-severe SARS-CoV-2 infection. TCRdb re-called the 5' RACE reads through MiXCR, storing one row per CDR3 protein. There are about 130,000 distinct CDR3 sequences in the sample; under 15% occur only once, and 21% lies in the top ten. The sequenced material came from whole blood. Receptors originate from an adult who was a healthcare worker with PCR-confirmed SARS-CoV-2 infection or an uninfected control (not recorded which).

This clonotype was seen more than once but under ten times. The rearrangement links TRBV28 to TRBJ2-4; the D gene is possibly TRBD1 (6 bases). The ends were cut back, 5 bases at V and 3 bases at J, with 29 bases in the middle. The CDR3 runs 20 residues. Germline V gives CDR1 MDHEN, CDR2 SYDVKM. The CDR3 nucleotides are TGTGCCAGCAGTCCACTCCACAGGGTGGAAGTAAGATTTGGCAAAAACATTCAGTACTTC. Translation: CASSPLHRVEVRFGKNIQYF.

This clonotype was found a few times. This chain joins TRBV20-1 and TRBJ2-3; D may be TRBD1 or TRBD2 (6 bases each). V was cut by 3 bases and J by 2 bases, with 12 bases left in between. The CDR3 length is 14 residues. The germline CDR1 and CDR2 sequences are DFQATT and SNEGSKA (reference sequence). The CDR3 DNA sequence: TGCAGTGCTAGGGAGGGGGGCAACACAGATACGCAGTATTTT. This sequence encodes CSAREGGNTDTQYF.

In its sample, this clonotype was seen a few times. This sequence joins TRBV12-3 or TRBV12-4 and TRBJ1-2; D uncertain. With 10 bases removed from V and 4 bases from J, the gap between germline ends came to 13 bases. This CDR3 is built from 12 residues. For the CDR3, the DNA is TGTGCCACCGGCCTTCCGGGCTATGGCTACACCTTC. Its translation is CATGLPGYGYTF.

J is TRBJ2-1 and V is TRBV20-1, with 8 nucleotides matching TRBD2. Germline values: CDR1 DFQATT, CDR2 SNEGSKA (reference sequence). V was pared by 1 base and J by 3 bases, with 8 bases of the junction left unmatched. This CDR3 is 16 amino acids long. The DNA for the CDR3 is TGCAGTGCTAGAGCCCTTAGCGGGGTCGGCTACAATGAGCAGTTCTTC. It encodes CSARALSGVGYNEQFF.

This clonotype was counted a few times. The V gene is TRBV6-5, the J gene TRBJ2-2; D ambiguous. The CDR3 runs to 13 residues. Per germline, CDR1 MNHEY and CDR2 SVGAGI. V was clipped by 5 bases and J by 6 bases, with 10 bases between them. CDR3 nucleotide sequence: TGTGCCAGCAGTCCCAAAGGTCCCGGGGAGCTGTTTTTT. This encodes CASSPKGPGELFF.